The present entry profiles one TCR beta chain with its context. The source of the sample is a study of blood T cell repertoires in COVID-19. Study-wide background: Material from acute and convalescent COVID-19 was sourced from the United States, Italy and Spain. PBMCs, B-cell-depleted T cells, or T cells provided the cDNA or gDNA that made up the material.

Per the authors' pipeline: Reference gene primer amplification gave nucleated cell count estimates. Measured with immunoSEQ multiplex PCR; TCRdb has only the in-frame clones, and not every one. That table is the source of V, J and clone size, and D and trimming were worked out from the DNA. Here the sample spans 50,000 to 60,000 clones, 75% to 85% being singletons. The germline V and J ends were trimmed by 1 base and 10 bases, with 12 bases remaining between them. The CDR3 has 13 residues. Germline-derived CDR1 and CDR2 are SGHRS and YFSETQ. The sequence was collected from a human donor in a cohort sampled during active COVID-19. The sample was peripheral blood. This chain links TRBV5-1 with TRBJ2-1, with D possibly matching TRBD1 (6 bases). The CDR3 DNA reads as TGCGCCAGCAGCTTGCAAGGACAGTTGGAGCAGTTCTTC. Its translation is CASSLQGQLEQFF.